Here is one T cell receptor beta chain with its context. Its antigen is currently unknown. Primers included in the PCR were 60 Vbeta and 13 Jbeta primers. The protocol was immunoSEQ multiplex PCR, while the TCRdb copy is restricted to in-frame clones and leaves out a portion. The repertoire holds about 94,000 clones, with 78% as singletons. The CDR3 runs 13 residues. CDR1 SQVTM and CDR2 ANQGSEA come from the germline V gene. The ends were cut back, 7 bases at V and 0 bases at J, with 12 bases in the middle. The record originates from a study of cytomegalovirus exposure and HLA in healthy donors. General observations from the study: It is likely that the observed cluster of highly shared sequence variants was a sequencing artifact. Both high specificity and high sensitivity reportedly marked the classifier's diagnosis of cytomegalovirus status. Follow-up analysis later connected one missense variant in DCLRE1C with trimming of TCR beta V- and J-genes.

Sequenced sample: PBMCs. This chain joins TRBV29-1 and TRBJ1-1, with TRBD1 as a possible D gene (5 bases). The clonotype was recovered from an older woman in good health and CMV-seronegative. CDR3 sequence: CSGAGRLNTEAFF. The CDR3 DNA reads as TGCAGCGGCGCGGGACGTTTGAACACTGAAGCTTTCTTT.